Listed below are T cell receptor beta chains from one sample, sequenced in a study of cytomegalovirus exposure and HLA in healthy donors. Produced via immunoSEQ multiplex PCR; TCRdb's table is partial and in-frame only. The sample carries 150,000 to 200,000 clones, 9.5% to 15% recorded once. The sequenced sample consisted of PBMCs. These receptors originate from a man between 45 and 60 years old in good health and CMV-seropositive. Each CDR3 is given with its conserved first and last residue. The D gene is left open where the match is weak. Size values are once, few and many counts, or a class for expanded clones, and some rows have none.

D gene: -; clone size: -; J gene: TRBJ1-4; V gene: TRBV7-8; CDR3 DNA: TGTGCCAGCACCCCAGTCCGTAATGAAAAACTGTTTTTT; CDR3 protein: CASTPVRNEKLFF
D gene: TRBD1; clone size: -; J gene: TRBJ2-2; V gene: TRBV19; CDR3 DNA: TGTGCCAGTAGTATTGGACAGGGTACGATTACCGGGGAGCTGTTTTTT; CDR3 protein: CASSIGQGTITGELFF
D gene: -; clone size: -; J gene: TRBJ2-2; V gene: TRBV9; CDR3 DNA: TGTGCCAGCAGCAAAGGACAGAGCCTTCTGGAGCTGTTTTTT; CDR3 protein: CASSKGQSLLELFF
D gene: -; clone size: few; J gene: TRBJ2-1; V gene: TRBV9; CDR3 DNA: TGTGCCAGCAGCGTAGAACTAGAAGACAATGAGCAGTTCTTC; CDR3 protein: CASSVELEDNEQFF
D gene: TRBD1; clone size: -; J gene: TRBJ1-3; V gene: TRBV7-2; CDR3 DNA: TGTGCCAGCAGTCCCCAGGGGGCTAGCTCTGGAAACACCATATATTTT; CDR3 protein: CASSPQGASSGNTIYF
D gene: TRBD1; clone size: few; J gene: TRBJ1-1; V gene: TRBV11-3; CDR3 DNA: TGTGCCAGCAGCCTCGACAGGGGGACTGAAGCTTTCTTT; CDR3 protein: CASSLDRGTEAFF
D gene: TRBD2; clone size: few; J gene: TRBJ2-5; V gene: TRBV7-2; CDR3 DNA: TGTGCCAGCAGCTTAGACGGGCTAGCGGGGGTGGAGACCCAGTACTTC; CDR3 protein: CASSLDGLAGVETQYF
D gene: -; clone size: -; J gene: TRBJ1-5; V gene: TRBV5-4; CDR3 DNA: TGTGCCAGCAGCTTGGGGGCAGATGTTGATCAGCCCCAGCATTTT; CDR3 protein: CASSLGADVDQPQHF
D gene: TRBD1; clone size: -; J gene: TRBJ1-3; V gene: TRBV7-2; CDR3 DNA: TGTGCCAGCAGCCCATACAGGGGGACGTCTGGAAACACCATATATTTT; CDR3 protein: CASSPYRGTSGNTIYF
D gene: TRBD1; clone size: -; J gene: TRBJ2-1; V gene: TRBV7-9; CDR3 DNA: TGTGCCAGCAGAAACAGGGGGAATGAGCAGTTCTTC; CDR3 protein: CASRNRGNEQFF
D gene: TRBD1; clone size: few; J gene: TRBJ2-7; V gene: TRBV29-1; CDR3 DNA: TGCAGCGTTGGAGGGGCAGGGGGTCACTACGAGCAGTACTTC; CDR3 protein: CSVGGAGGHYEQYF
D gene: -; clone size: few; J gene: TRBJ1-1; V gene: TRBV6-5; CDR3 DNA: TGTGCCAGCAGTTACTCTCGGACAAGGAGCACTGAAGCTTTCTTT; CDR3 protein: CASSYSRTRSTEAFF
D gene: -; clone size: -; J gene: TRBJ1-6; V gene: TRBV9; CDR3 DNA: TGTGCCAGCAGCGTAGAACAGGGAAATTCACCCCTCCACTTT; CDR3 protein: CASSVEQGNSPLHF
D gene: -; clone size: few; J gene: TRBJ1-1; V gene: TRBV30; CDR3 DNA: TGTGCCTGGACCCAGACAGGTTATGAAGCTTTCTTT; CDR3 protein: CAWTQTGYEAFF
D gene: -; clone size: -; J gene: TRBJ1-1; V gene: TRBV6-4; CDR3 DNA: TGTGCCAGCAGTCTGACAGGGAACACTGAAGCTTTCTTT; CDR3 protein: CASSLTGNTEAFF
D gene: TRBD2; clone size: -; J gene: TRBJ2-5; V gene: TRBV7-2; CDR3 DNA: TGTGCCAGCAGCTACCTTCGACTAGCGGGGCAAGAGACCCAGTACTTC; CDR3 protein: CASSYLRLAGQETQYF
D gene: -; clone size: -; J gene: TRBJ2-3; V gene: TRBV27; CDR3 DNA: TGTGCCAGCAATCCCACGCGCCTCACAGATACGCAGTATTTT; CDR3 protein: CASNPTRLTDTQYF
D gene: -; clone size: few; J gene: TRBJ1-1; V gene: TRBV20-1; CDR3 DNA: TGCAGTGCTAGAGACCTCCCCGAAGCTTTCTTT; CDR3 protein: CSARDLPEAFF
D gene: TRBD1; clone size: -; J gene: TRBJ1-1; V gene: TRBV7-8; CDR3 DNA: TGTGCCAGCAGCTTATCTCAGGGGGGTAACACTGAAGCTTTCTTT; CDR3 protein: CASSLSQGGNTEAFF
D gene: -; clone size: few; J gene: TRBJ1-5; V gene: TRBV7-2; CDR3 DNA: TGTGCCAGCAGCTTAGGGACAGTTTATAGCAATCAGCCCCAGCATTTT; CDR3 protein: CASSLGTVYSNQPQHF
D gene: -; clone size: -; J gene: TRBJ1-6; V gene: TRBV11-2; CDR3 DNA: TGTGCCAGCAGCCCCCTGGGGGGTAATTCACCCCTCCACTTT; CDR3 protein: CASSPLGGNSPLHF
D gene: TRBD1; clone size: few; J gene: TRBJ2-5; V gene: TRBV11-3; CDR3 DNA: TGTGCCAGCAGCTTAAGGGGGCGTTTTCAAGAGACCCAGTACTTC; CDR3 protein: CASSLRGRFQETQYF
D gene: TRBD1; clone size: -; J gene: TRBJ2-5; V gene: TRBV5-1; CDR3 DNA: TGCGCCAGCAGCTCTCCCGGGACAGGGGGCTCGGAGACCCAGTACTTC; CDR3 protein: CASSSPGTGGSETQYF
D gene: TRBD2; clone size: few; J gene: TRBJ2-5; V gene: TRBV6-1; CDR3 DNA: TGTGCCAGCAGTGAAGAAATTGGGGGGGGTAGGGGAGAGACCCAGTACTTC; CDR3 protein: CASSEEIGGGRGETQYF
D gene: -; clone size: -; J gene: TRBJ2-7; V gene: TRBV2; CDR3 DNA: TGTGCCAGCAGGGGGCAGGGAATAGCCGAGCAGTACTTC; CDR3 protein: CASRGQGIAEQYF
D gene: -; clone size: -; J gene: TRBJ1-2; V gene: TRBV2; CDR3 DNA: TGTGCCAGCAGCCAAATACAGGGAAACTATGGCTACACCTTC; CDR3 protein: CASSQIQGNYGYTF
D gene: TRBD1; clone size: -; J gene: TRBJ2-1; V gene: TRBV5-1; CDR3 DNA: TGCGCCAGCAGCTCACCGGGACAGGGGATTCATGAGCAGTTCTTC; CDR3 protein: CASSSPGQGIHEQFF
D gene: -; clone size: -; J gene: TRBJ1-2; V gene: TRBV29-1; CDR3 DNA: TGCAGCGTTGATCGGGACACCACTAACTATGGCTACACCTTC; CDR3 protein: CSVDRDTTNYGYTF
D gene: TRBD1; clone size: few; J gene: TRBJ1-1; V gene: TRBV9; CDR3 DNA: TGTGCCAGCAGTGACAGGGCCAACACTGAAGCTTTCTTT; CDR3 protein: CASSDRANTEAFF
D gene: TRBD2; clone size: -; J gene: TRBJ2-7; V gene: TRBV7-8; CDR3 DNA: TGTGCCAGCAGCTTAGGGTGGCGGGGGTTCTCCTACGAGCAGTACTTC; CDR3 protein: CASSLGWRGFSYEQYF
D gene: TRBD1; clone size: -; J gene: TRBJ1-6; V gene: TRBV6-6; CDR3 DNA: TGTGCCAGCAGCACCGGACAGGGAGGTAATTCACCCCTCCACTTT; CDR3 protein: CASSTGQGGNSPLHF
D gene: TRBD1; clone size: few; J gene: TRBJ2-7; V gene: TRBV19; CDR3 DNA: TGTGCCAGTAGTATGGGGACAGCCATGAATTCCTACGAGCAGTACTTC; CDR3 protein: CASSMGTAMNSYEQYF
D gene: -; clone size: -; J gene: TRBJ2-2; V gene: TRBV5-1; CDR3 DNA: TGCGCCAGCACCTTGCCTGGACAGGGACTAACCGGGGAGCTGTTTTTT; CDR3 protein: CASTLPGQGLTGELFF
D gene: -; clone size: -; J gene: TRBJ1-6; V gene: TRBV30; CDR3 DNA: TGTGCCTGGTCTGACAGTTCTAATTCACCCCTCCACTTT; CDR3 protein: CAWSDSSNSPLHF
D gene: TRBD1; clone size: few; J gene: TRBJ2-3; V gene: TRBV29-1; CDR3 DNA: TGCAGCGTCAGGGGGCAGGGGACAGATACGCAGTATTTT; CDR3 protein: CSVRGQGTDTQYF
D gene: TRBD2; clone size: -; J gene: TRBJ2-5; V gene: TRBV11-2; CDR3 DNA: TGTGCCAGCAGCGGAGCGGGGGGAGGCGAGACCCAGTACTTC; CDR3 protein: CASSGAGGGETQYF
D gene: -; clone size: few; J gene: TRBJ2-2; V gene: TRBV5-1; CDR3 DNA: TGCGCCAGCAGCTCGAACAGGGCGGGGGCCGGGCCCGGGGAGCTGTTTTTT; CDR3 protein: CASSSNRAGAGPGELFF
D gene: -; clone size: few; J gene: TRBJ2-5; V gene: TRBV6-5; CDR3 DNA: TGTGCCAGCGTCGGCAGGGGTCATTCAGAGACCCAGTACTTC; CDR3 protein: CASVGRGHSETQYF
D gene: -; clone size: -; J gene: TRBJ1-4; V gene: TRBV5-6; CDR3 DNA: TGTGCCAGCAGCCCTCAGGGAGGGGGGCATGAAAAACTGTTTTTT; CDR3 protein: CASSPQGGGHEKLFF
D gene: TRBD1; clone size: -; J gene: TRBJ1-2; V gene: TRBV19; CDR3 DNA: TGTGCCAGTAGTATAGGTACCACAGGGGGCGACTATGGCTACACCTTC; CDR3 protein: CASSIGTTGGDYGYTF
D gene: -; clone size: few; J gene: TRBJ2-1; V gene: TRBV7-2; CDR3 DNA: TGTGCCAGCAGCCCCCGGACCGGGGTGAAGTTCTTC; CDR3 protein: CASSPRTGVKFF
D gene: TRBD1; clone size: few; J gene: TRBJ1-4; V gene: TRBV15; CDR3 DNA: TGTGCCACCAGCAAGGACAGGGGGCGGGGTAATGAAAAACTGTTTTTT; CDR3 protein: CATSKDRGRGNEKLFF
D gene: TRBD2; clone size: -; J gene: TRBJ2-1; V gene: TRBV4-1; CDR3 DNA: TGCGCCAGCAGCCAAGCCCCTAGCGGGGTGGTCATTAACAATGAGCAGTTCTTC; CDR3 protein: CASSQAPSGVVINNEQFF
D gene: TRBD2; clone size: few; J gene: TRBJ2-1; V gene: TRBV11-3; CDR3 DNA: TGTGCCAGCAGCTTAAGGGCGGGGGGGACCTACAATGAGCAGTTCTTC; CDR3 protein: CASSLRAGGTYNEQFF